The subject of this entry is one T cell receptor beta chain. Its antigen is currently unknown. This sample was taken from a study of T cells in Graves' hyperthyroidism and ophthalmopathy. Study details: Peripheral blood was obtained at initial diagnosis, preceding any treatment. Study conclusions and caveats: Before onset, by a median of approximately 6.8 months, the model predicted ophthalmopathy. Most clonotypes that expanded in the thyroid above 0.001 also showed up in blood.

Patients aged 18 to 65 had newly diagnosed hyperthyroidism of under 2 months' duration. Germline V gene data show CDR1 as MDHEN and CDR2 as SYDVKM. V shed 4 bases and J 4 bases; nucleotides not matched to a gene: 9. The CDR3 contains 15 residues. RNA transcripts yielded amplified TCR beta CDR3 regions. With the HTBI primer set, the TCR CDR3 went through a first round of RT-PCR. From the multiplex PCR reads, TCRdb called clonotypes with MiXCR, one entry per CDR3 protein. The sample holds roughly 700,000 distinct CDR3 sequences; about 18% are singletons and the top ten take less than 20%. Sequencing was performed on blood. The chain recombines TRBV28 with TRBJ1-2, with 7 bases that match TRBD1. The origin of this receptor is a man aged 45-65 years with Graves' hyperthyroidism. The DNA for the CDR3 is TGTGCCAGCAGTTCACCCACCGGGACAGTCTATGGCTACACCTTC. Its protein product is CASSSPTGTVYGYTF.